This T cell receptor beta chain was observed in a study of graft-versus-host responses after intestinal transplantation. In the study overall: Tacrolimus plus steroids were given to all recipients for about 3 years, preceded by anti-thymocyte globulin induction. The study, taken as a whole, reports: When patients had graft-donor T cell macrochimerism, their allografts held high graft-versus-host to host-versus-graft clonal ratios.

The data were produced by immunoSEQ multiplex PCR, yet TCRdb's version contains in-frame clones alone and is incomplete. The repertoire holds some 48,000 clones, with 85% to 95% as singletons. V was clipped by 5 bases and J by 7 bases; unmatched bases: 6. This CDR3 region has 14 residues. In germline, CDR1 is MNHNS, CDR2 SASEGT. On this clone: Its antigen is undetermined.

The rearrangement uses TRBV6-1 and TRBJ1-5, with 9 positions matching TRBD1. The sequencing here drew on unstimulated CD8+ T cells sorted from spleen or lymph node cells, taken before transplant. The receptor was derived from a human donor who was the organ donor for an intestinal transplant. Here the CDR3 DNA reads TGTGCCAGCAGTACAGGGGGCCTCGGGCAGCCCCAGCATTTT. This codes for CASSTGGLGQPQHF.